This TCR beta chain derives from a study of shared clonotypes between healthy human individuals. Sequencing was performed with immunoSEQ multiplex PCR; in TCRdb, only in-frame clones are kept and a portion is missing. The sample has approximately 2,000,000 clones; approximately 92% are singletons. Study results and limitations: A generally larger estimated richness was seen in naive subsets than in memory subsets.

The CDR3 runs 15 residues. Trimming left V 7 bases short and J 0 bases short, with 12 bases between. Germline V gene lookup returns CDR1 MDHEN and CDR2 SYDVKM. Worth noting for this clone: The antigen remains undetermined.

The naive CD8 subset, CD45RO-negative cells positively selected for CCR7, excluded terminally differentiated effector memory CD45RA+ cells. The sample consisted of naive CD8+ T cells from PBMCs. The source of this sequence is a man in his late teens or twenties in good health. Some clones in this sample may be carry-over from other donors' samples. This chain connects TRBV28 to TRBJ1-4; D is unclear. The CDR3 nucleotides are TGTGCCAGCACCATAGGCGGGACAACTAATGAAAAACTGTTTTTT. Translated, it gives CASTIGGTTNEKLFF. The full variable domain, completed using reference TRBV28 and TRBJ1-4, is DVKVTQSSRYLVKRTGEKVFLECVQDMDHENMFWYRQDPGLGLRLIYFSYDVKMKEKGDIPEGYSVSREKKERFSLILESASTNQTSMYLCASTIGGTTNEKLFFGSGTQLSVL.